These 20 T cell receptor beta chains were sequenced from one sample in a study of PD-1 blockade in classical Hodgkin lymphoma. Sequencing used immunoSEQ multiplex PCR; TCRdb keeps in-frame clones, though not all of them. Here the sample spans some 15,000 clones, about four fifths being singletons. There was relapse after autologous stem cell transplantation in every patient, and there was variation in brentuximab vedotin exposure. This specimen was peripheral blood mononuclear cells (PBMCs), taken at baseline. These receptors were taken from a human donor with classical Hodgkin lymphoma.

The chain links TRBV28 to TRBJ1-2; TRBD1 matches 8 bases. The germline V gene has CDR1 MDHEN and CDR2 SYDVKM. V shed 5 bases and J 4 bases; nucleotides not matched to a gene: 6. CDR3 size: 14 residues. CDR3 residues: CASSTGQGSYGYTF. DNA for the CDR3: TGTGCCAGCAGTACCGGACAGGGATCCTATGGCTACACCTTC.

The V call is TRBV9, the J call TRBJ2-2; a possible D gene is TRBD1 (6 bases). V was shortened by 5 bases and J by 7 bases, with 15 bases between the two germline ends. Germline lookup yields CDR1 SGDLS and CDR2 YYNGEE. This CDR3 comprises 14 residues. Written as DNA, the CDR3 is TGTGCCAGCAGTTTAGGGGACATCGGCGGGGAGCTGTTTTTT. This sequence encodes CASSLGDIGGELFF.

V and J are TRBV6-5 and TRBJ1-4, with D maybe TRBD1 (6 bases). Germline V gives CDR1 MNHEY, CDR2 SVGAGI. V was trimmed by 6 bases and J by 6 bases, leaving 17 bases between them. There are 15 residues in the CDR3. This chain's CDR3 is CASSLGQPGDEKLFF. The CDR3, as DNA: TGTGCCAGCAGCCTCGGACAGCCCGGGGATGAAAAACTGTTTTTT.

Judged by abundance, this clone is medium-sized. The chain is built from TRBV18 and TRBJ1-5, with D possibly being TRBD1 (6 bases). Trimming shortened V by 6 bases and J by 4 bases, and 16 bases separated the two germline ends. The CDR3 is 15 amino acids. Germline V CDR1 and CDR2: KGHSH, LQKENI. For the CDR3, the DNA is TGTGCCAGCTCCCCCTATGGGGGGCAGAATCAGCCCCAGCATTTT. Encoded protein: CASSPYGGQNQPQHF. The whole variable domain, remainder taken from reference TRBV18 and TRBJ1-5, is NAGVMQNPRHLVRRRGQEARLRCSPMKGHSHVYWYRQLPEEGLKFMVYLQKENIIDESGMPKERFSAEFPKEGPSILRIQQVVRGDSAAYFCASSPYGGQNQPQHFGDGTRLSIL.

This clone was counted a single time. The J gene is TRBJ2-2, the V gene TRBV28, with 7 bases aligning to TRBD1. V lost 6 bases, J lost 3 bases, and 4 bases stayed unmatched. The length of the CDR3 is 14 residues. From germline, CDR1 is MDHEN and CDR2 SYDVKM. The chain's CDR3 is CASSRGQYTGELFF. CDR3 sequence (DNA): TGTGCCAGCAGCCGGGGACAGTACACCGGGGAGCTGTTTTTT.

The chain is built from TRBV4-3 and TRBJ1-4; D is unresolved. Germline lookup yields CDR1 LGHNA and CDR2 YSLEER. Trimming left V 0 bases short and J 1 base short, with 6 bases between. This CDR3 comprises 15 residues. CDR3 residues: CASSQDSRTNEKLFF. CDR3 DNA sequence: TGCGCCAGCAGCCAAGATTCCAGAACTAATGAAAAACTGTTTTTT.

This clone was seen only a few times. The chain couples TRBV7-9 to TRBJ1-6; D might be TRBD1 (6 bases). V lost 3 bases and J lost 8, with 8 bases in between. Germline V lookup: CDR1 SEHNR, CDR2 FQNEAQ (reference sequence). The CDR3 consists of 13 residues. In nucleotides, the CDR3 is TGTGCCAGCAGCTTGGACAGCTATTCACCCCTCCACTTT. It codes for CASSLDSYSPLHF.

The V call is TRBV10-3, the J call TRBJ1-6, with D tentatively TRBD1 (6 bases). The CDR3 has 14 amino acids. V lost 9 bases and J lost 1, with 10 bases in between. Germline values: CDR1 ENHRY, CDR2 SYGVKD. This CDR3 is CAISQGSYNSPLHF. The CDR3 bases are TGTGCCATATCCCAGGGGTCCTATAATTCACCCCTCCACTTT.

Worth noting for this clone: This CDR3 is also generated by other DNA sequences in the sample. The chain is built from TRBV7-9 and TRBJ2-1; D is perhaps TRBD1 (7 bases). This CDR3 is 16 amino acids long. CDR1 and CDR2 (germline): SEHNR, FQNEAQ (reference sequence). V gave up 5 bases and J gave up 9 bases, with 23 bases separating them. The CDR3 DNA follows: TGTGCCAGCAGCCCTCGGAGGGAAACAGGGGTGGGTGAGCAGTTCTTC. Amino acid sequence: CASSPRRETGVGEQFF.

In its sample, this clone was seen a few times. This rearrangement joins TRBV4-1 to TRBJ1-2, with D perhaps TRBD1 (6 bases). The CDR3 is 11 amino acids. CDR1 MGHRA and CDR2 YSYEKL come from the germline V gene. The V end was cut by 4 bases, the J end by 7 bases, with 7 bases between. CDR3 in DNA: TGCGCCAGCAGCCCAGGGGTTGGCTACACCTTC. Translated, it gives CASSPGVGYTF.

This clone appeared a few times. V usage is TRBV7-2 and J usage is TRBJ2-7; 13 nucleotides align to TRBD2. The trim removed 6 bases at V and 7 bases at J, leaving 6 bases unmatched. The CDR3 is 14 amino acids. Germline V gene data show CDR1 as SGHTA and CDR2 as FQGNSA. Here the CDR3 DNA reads TGTGCCAGCAGAGGGACTAGCGGGGCGTTAGAGCAGTACTTC. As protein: CASRGTSGALEQYF.

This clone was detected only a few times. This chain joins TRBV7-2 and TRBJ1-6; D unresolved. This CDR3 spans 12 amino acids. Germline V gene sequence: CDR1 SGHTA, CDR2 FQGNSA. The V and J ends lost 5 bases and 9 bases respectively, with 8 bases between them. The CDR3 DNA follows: TGTGCCAGCAGCACCTCACCTTCACCCCTCCACTTT. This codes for CASSTSPSPLHF.

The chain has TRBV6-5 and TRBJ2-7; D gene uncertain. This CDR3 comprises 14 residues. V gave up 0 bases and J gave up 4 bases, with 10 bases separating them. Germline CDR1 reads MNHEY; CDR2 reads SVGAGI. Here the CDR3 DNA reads TGTGCCAGCAGTTACTCCCAGGACGGGTACGAGCAGTACTTC. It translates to CASSYSQDGYEQYF.

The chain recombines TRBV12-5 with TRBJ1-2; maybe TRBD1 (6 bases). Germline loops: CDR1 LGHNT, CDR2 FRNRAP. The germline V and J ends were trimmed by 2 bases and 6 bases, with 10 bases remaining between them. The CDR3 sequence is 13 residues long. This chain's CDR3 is CASGLTGSDGYTF. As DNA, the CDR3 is TGTGCTAGTGGTTTGACAGGGAGCGATGGCTACACCTTC.

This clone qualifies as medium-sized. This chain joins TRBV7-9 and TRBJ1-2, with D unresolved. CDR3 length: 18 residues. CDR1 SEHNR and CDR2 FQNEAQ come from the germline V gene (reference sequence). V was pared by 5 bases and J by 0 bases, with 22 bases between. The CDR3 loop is CASSLTRVGPAANYGYTF. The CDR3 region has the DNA TGTGCCAGCAGCCTGACGCGTGTAGGGCCCGCAGCTAACTATGGCTACACCTTC. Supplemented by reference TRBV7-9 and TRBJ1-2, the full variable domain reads DTGVSQNPRHKITKRGQNVTFRCDPISEHNRLYWYRQTLGQGPEFLTYFQNEAQLEKSRLLSDRFSAERPKGSFSTLEIQRTEQGDSAMYLCASSLTRVGPAANYGYTFGSGTRLTVV.

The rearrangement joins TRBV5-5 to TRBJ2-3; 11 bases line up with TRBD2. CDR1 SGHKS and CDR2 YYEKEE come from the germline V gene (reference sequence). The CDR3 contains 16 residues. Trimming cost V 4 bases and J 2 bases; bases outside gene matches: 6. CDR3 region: CASSPPGLAVTDTQYF. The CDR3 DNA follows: TGTGCCAGCAGCCCTCCGGGACTAGCGGTCACAGATACGCAGTATTTT.

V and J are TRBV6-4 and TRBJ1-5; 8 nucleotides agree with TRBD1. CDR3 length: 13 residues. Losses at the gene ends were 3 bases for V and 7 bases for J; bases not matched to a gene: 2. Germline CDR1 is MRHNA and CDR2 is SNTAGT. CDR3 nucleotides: TGTGCCAGCAGTGAACAGGGGGAACAGCCCCAGCATTTT. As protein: CASSEQGEQPQHF.

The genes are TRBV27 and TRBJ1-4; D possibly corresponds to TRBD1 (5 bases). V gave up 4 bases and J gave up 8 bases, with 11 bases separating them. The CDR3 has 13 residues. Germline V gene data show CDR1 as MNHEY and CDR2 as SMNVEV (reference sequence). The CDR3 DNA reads TGTGCCAGCAGTTCCAGGGTTGCGGAAAAACTGTTTTTT. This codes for CASSSRVAEKLFF.

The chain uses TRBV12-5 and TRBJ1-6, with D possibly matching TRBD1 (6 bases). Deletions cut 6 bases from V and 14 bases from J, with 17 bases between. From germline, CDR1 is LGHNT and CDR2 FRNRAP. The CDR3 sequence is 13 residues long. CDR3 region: CASGDSDRLALHF. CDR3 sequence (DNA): TGTGCTAGTGGGGACAGCGACCGGTTAGCCCTCCACTTT.

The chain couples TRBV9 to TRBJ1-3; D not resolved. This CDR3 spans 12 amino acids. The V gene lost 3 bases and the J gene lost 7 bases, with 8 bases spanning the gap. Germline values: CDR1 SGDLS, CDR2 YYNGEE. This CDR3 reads CASSATPNTIYF. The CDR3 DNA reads TGTGCCAGCAGCGCAACCCCGAACACCATATATTTT.